This T cell receptor (beta chain) was captured in a study of shared clonotypes between healthy human individuals. Some clones are missing from TCRdb's copy, which holds only in-frame ones; the method was immunoSEQ multiplex PCR. The table shows roughly 700,000 clones, with around 67% occurring only once. A remark on this clone: Antigen unknown.

The study's findings and limits: Naive CD4 clonotype sharing across several donors was about 5%. Incompleteness in sorted-subset sequencing, despite large depth, was shown by rarefaction. Donor scarcity curtailed the genetic and exposure-history diversity represented herein.

Donors were healthy HIV-negative adults without recently reported acute infections or vaccinations. CDR1 and CDR2 (germline): MDHEN, SYDVKM. This CDR3 is 15 amino acids long. V gave up 3 bases and J gave up 2 bases, with 8 bases separating them. The sequenced sample was memory CD4+ T cells sorted from blood. Subset here: CD45RA-negative fraction. The chain recombines TRBV28 with TRBJ2-6, with a weak D call TRBD2 (6 bases). The source is a woman in her twenties or thirties in good health. The CDR3 DNA is TGTGCCAGCAGTTTGGGGGGAACTGGGGCCAACGTCCTGACTTTC. The encoded protein is CASSLGGTGANVLTF.